The 23 T cell receptor beta chains listed next were all sequenced from one sample in a study of T-cell reconstitution after alpha-beta-depleted transplantation in children. Using unique molecular identifiers, the investigators prepared the TCRbeta library. TCRdb re-called the PCR reads with MiXCR, one entry per CDR3 protein. The data show 600,000 to 700,000 distinct CDR3 sequences, with over 15% seen just once and about 1.1% held by the top ten. This specimen was PBMCs from the stem cell graft donor, taken from the stem cell graft. The receptors originated from a human donor who donated a stem cell graft to a child with acute myeloid leukemia.

A few counts support this clonotype. CDR3 bases: TGTGCCAGCAGCGCAACCGGGACTGAACCCTACGAGCAGTACGTC. Its translation: CASSATGTEPYEQYV. V gene TRBV13 combines with J gene TRBJ2-7, with D possibly matching TRBD2 (6 bases). This CDR3 has 15 residues. Germline V CDR1 and CDR2: PRHDT, FYEKMQ (reference sequence). The germline V and J ends were trimmed by 5 bases and 2 bases, with 16 bases remaining between them.

This clonotype came up a few times. The chain joins TRBV5-1 to TRBJ1-1; TRBD1 matches at 10 bases. Germline-derived CDR1 and CDR2 are SGHRS and YFSETQ. The CDR3 runs 14 residues. The V and J ends lost 5 bases and 6 bases, in that order; junction bases with no gene match: 7. The CDR3 is CASRRTGGFAEAFF. The CDR3 DNA follows: TGCGCCAGCAGACGGACAGGGGGATTCGCTGAAGCTTTCTTT.

This clonotype was counted many times. The genes are TRBV29-1 and TRBJ2-3; TRBD2 agrees at 8 bases. The V segment lost 6 bases and the J segment 1 base; nucleotides outside the gene matches: 6. Germline V gives CDR1 SQVTM, CDR2 ANQGSEA. There are 14 residues in the CDR3. CDR3 nucleotide sequence: TGCAGCGTCCAACTAGCGGTGGGCACAGATACGCAGTATTTT. The encoded protein is CSVQLAVGTDTQYF.

This clonotype has at least ten counts. This chain joins TRBV15 and TRBJ2-1; the match to TRBD1 covers 9 bases. CDR3 length equals 13 residues. Trimming removed 0 bases from V and 12 bases from J; junction bases left unmatched: 3. Germline V gene lookup returns CDR1 LNHNV and CDR2 YYDKDF (reference sequence). CDR3 in amino acids: CATSRDRGQGQFF. The CDR3 bases are TGTGCCACCAGCAGAGATCGGGGACAGGGGCAGTTCTTC.

Worth noting for this clonotype: A much larger clone lies one base from this, so it may be a read error. J is TRBJ2-5 and V is TRBV20-1; TRBD2 agrees at 12 bases. This CDR3 has 18 amino acids. Germline values: CDR1 DFQATT, CDR2 SNEGSKA (reference sequence). CDR3 sequence reads: CSAKKMTSGGRYQESQYF. Written as DNA, the CDR3 is TGCAGTGCTAAGAAAATGACTAGCGGGGGCCGGTACCAAGAGTCCCAGTACTTC.

The sample holds many counts of this clonotype. The chain links TRBV5-1 to TRBJ2-7; D is uncertain. Trimming pared 2 bases from V and 2 bases from J, leaving 11 bases between. The CDR3 has 14 residues. In germline, CDR1 is SGHRS, CDR2 YFSETQ. The CDR3 sequence: CASSFGRKTYEQYV. For the CDR3, the DNA is TGCGCCAGCAGCTTTGGACGTAAGACCTACGAGCAGTACGTC.

The rearrangement joins TRBV7-9 to TRBJ1-1, with a possible D match to TRBD1 (6 bases). Germline CDR1 reads SEHNR; CDR2 reads FQNEAQ (reference sequence). CDR3 size: 14 residues. V shed 5 bases and J shed 5 bases, with 15 bases lying between them. This CDR3 is CASSTQGGTTEAFF. CDR3 nucleotide sequence: TGTGCCAGCAGCACACAGGGAGGAACAACTGAAGCTTTCTTT.

This chain connects TRBV7-2 to TRBJ2-7; D not resolved. CDR1 SGHTA and CDR2 FQGNSA come from the germline V gene. The V and J ends lost 3 bases and 6 bases respectively, with 9 bases between them. The CDR3 has 12 amino acids. DNA for the CDR3: TGTGCCAGCAGCTTCCTTGGTGGCGAGCAGTACTTC. Amino acids: CASSFLGGEQYF.

The chain couples TRBV6-1 to TRBJ2-7, with D hard to call. CDR1 and CDR2 from the germline V gene are MNHNS and SASEGT. V gave up 1 base and J gave up 3 bases, with 13 bases separating them. The CDR3 covers 15 residues. The CDR3 loop reads CASSEGVFPIYEQYV. The DNA of the CDR3 is TGTGCCAGCAGTGAAGGGGTTTTTCCCATCTACGAGCAGTACGTC.

This clonotype was counted between two and nine times. The chain joins TRBV7-2 to TRBJ2-5, with a possible D match to TRBD1 (5 bases). The V end was cut by 1 base, the J end by 5 bases, with 14 bases between. Germline assignment: CDR1 SGHTA and CDR2 FQGNSA. The CDR3 runs to 15 residues. CDR3 nucleotides: TGTGCCAGCAGCTTAGGGGCAGGGATCATGGAGACCCAGTACTTC. It specifies CASSLGAGIMETQYF.

This clonotype was detected many times. The chain joins TRBV20-1 to TRBJ2-5; D call uncertain. Trimming took 7 bases from V and 2 from J, leaving 14 bases between them. The CDR3 is 13 amino acids. Germline CDR1 DFQATT, CDR2 SNEGSKA (reference sequence). CDR3 loop: CSGGELPQETQYF. The CDR3 nucleotides read TGCAGTGGCGGTGAGCTCCCACAAGAGACCCAGTACTTC.

J is TRBJ2-7 and V is TRBV11-3, with no clear D. V was pared by 8 bases and J by 0 bases, with 11 bases between. Looked up from germline, CDR1 is SGHNT and CDR2 is YENEEA. The CDR3 totals 13 residues. As DNA, the CDR3 is TGTGCCAGCGCCCCAAGTTTCTCCTACGAGCAGTACTTC. This translates into CASAPSFSYEQYF.

This clonotype was recorded many times. The chain links TRBV20-1 to TRBJ1-4; D is perhaps TRBD1 (6 bases). CDR3 length: 14 residues. Trimming stripped 5 bases from V and 2 bases from J, with 12 bases between. Germline CDR1 reads DFQATT; CDR2 reads SNEGSKA (reference sequence). The CDR3 region has the DNA TGCAGTGCTCGAATGGGACACACTAATGAAAAACTGTTTTTT. Translated, it gives CSARMGHTNEKLFF.

V and J are TRBV12-3 or TRBV12-4 and TRBJ2-3, with D possibly being TRBD1 or TRBD2 (5 bases each). This CDR3 has 15 amino acids. Deletions cut 1 base from V and 6 bases from J, with 14 bases between. CDR3: CASSLDRDQGDTQYF. As DNA, the CDR3 is TGTGCCAGCAGTTTAGACCGGGACCAAGGGGATACGCAGTATTTT.

This clonotype was observed a few times. The V call is TRBV27, the J call TRBJ1-5, with 10 bases fitting TRBD1. CDR1 and CDR2 (germline): MNHEY, SMNVEV (reference sequence). Trimming took 6 bases from V and 4 from J; bases not matched to a gene: 9. The CDR3 totals 16 residues. The CDR3 sequence: CASSPGGQGGNQPQHF. The CDR3 DNA sequence: TGTGCCAGCAGCCCGGGTGGACAGGGGGGTAATCAGCCCCAGCATTTT.

This clonotype occurred a few times. The CDR3 nucleotides are TGTGCCAGCAGCTTACAGGGACACTATAATTCACCCCTCCACTTT. Amino acids: CASSLQGHYNSPLHF. This sequence joins TRBV7-2 and TRBJ1-6; possible D gene TRBD1, 6 bases. Per the germline V gene, CDR1 is SGHTA and CDR2 is FQGNSA. The CDR3 sequence is 15 residues long. V gave up 2 bases and J gave up 3 bases, with 8 bases separating them.

The chain employs TRBV15 and TRBJ2-5; TRBD2 is a possible D gene (5 bases). There are 14 residues in the CDR3. From germline, CDR1 is LNHNV and CDR2 YYDKDF (reference sequence). Trimming stripped 5 bases from V and 0 bases from J, with 10 bases between. The CDR3 here is CATSGSRNQETQYF. The CDR3 DNA reads as TGTGCCACCAGCGGGAGCCGAAACCAAGAGACCCAGTACTTC.

At least ten counts were recorded for this clonotype. The V and J genes are TRBV20-1 and TRBJ2-5; 9 bases agree with TRBD1. The CDR3 length is 14 residues. The germline gives CDR1 DFQATT, CDR2 SNEGSKA (reference sequence). With V trimmed by 1 base and J by 3 bases, 3 bases remained unmatched. CDR3 sequence reads: CSARGTGDEETQYF. Written as DNA, the CDR3 is TGCAGTGCTAGAGGGACAGGGGACGAAGAGACCCAGTACTTC.

This clonotype has just a few counts. V gene TRBV10-3 combines with J gene TRBJ1-1, with 7 bases matching TRBD1. The junction had 12 bases not matched to a gene; V was cut back by 10 bases and J by 4 bases. Germline CDR1 reads ENHRY; CDR2 reads SYGVKD. The CDR3 length is 14 residues. The CDR3 is CATGGANRGTEAFF. CDR3 coding DNA: TGTGCCACCGGGGGGGCCAACAGGGGCACTGAAGCTTTCTTT.

The chain couples TRBV10-2 to TRBJ2-7; TRBD1 matches at 9 bases. The CDR3 consists of 14 residues. CDR1 is WSHSY and CDR2 is SAAADI in the germline V gene. The ends lost 2 bases at V and 3 bases at J; junction bases unmatched: 2. The chain's CDR3 is CASSETGGSYEQYV. CDR3 nucleotide sequence: TGCGCCAGCAGTGAGACAGGGGGCAGCTACGAGCAGTACGTC.

This clonotype turned up a few times. The chain carries TRBV7-3 and TRBJ1-2; 9 bases agree with TRBD1. Trimming took 4 bases from V and 5 from J; bases not matched to a gene: 26. The germline CDR1 and CDR2 sequences are SGHTA and FQGTGA. The CDR3 covers 21 residues. DNA for the CDR3: TGTGCCAGCAGCTCGACCGGGACAGGGACCCCCTGGAGAGGGAATCGTTATGGCTACACCTTC. Its translation: CASSSTGTGTPWRGNRYGYTF.

CDR3 coding DNA: TGTGCCAGCAGTGAATATTTTAGGGACAGGGAACCCTACGAGCAGTACTTC. It yields the protein CASSEYFRDREPYEQYF. The rearrangement uses TRBV25-1 and TRBJ2-7; the match to TRBD1 covers 9 bases. CDR3 size: 17 residues. V lost 0 bases and J lost 2; bases outside the gene matches: 8. Germline-derived CDR1 and CDR2 are MGHDK and SYGVNS.

Many counts were recorded for this clonotype. CDR3 bases: TGTGCCATCAGTGAGTCGTGGTCCTACGAGCAGTACGTC. Residues: CAISESWSYEQYV. The chain employs TRBV10-3 and TRBJ2-7, with D unclear. The CDR3 sequence is 13 residues long. Germline V lookup: CDR1 ENHRY, CDR2 SYGVKD. V was pared by 0 bases and J by 1 base, with 4 bases between.